This T cell receptor (beta chain) came from a study of OX40 agonist ivuxolimab in advanced cancers. With regard to the full study: Ivuxolimab was a fully human IgG2 agonistic monoclonal antibody targeting the costimulatory receptor OX40 (CD134). Of the approximately 54 dose-escalation patients, hepatocellular carcinoma was present in around 19, melanoma in approximately 15, renal cell carcinoma in 9 and head and neck cancer in 9. The paper reports the monotherapy dose-escalation portion (N of about 51 patients) of the phase I ivuxolimab trial. Intravenous ivuxolimab was administered to patients every 2 weeks at six dose levels: 0.01, 0.1, 0.3, 1.5, 3 and 10 mg/kg. Prior anti-PD-1, anti-PD-L1 or anti-CTLA-4 therapy was permitted, and less than 45% of dose-escalation patients had received checkpoint inhibitors. In the dose-escalation cohort, more than 75% of patients were male, and the mean age was approximately 60 years, with a range of roughly 23 to 85. Partial responses were achieved by three dose-escalation patients, of whom one had hepatocellular carcinoma and two had cutaneous melanoma. The purpose of peripheral TCRbeta sequencing was to test whether ivuxolimab changed TCR sequence diversity and led to clonal T-cell expansion. What the work shows at the level of the full study, not this receptor alone: In the 0.1-3.0 mg/kg groups, partial responders had among the lowest normalized peripheral clonal expansion, particularly in CD8+ T cells. Which antigens the clonally expanded peripheral T cells were specific for was not determined. On average, CD8+ T cells showed more expanded clones than CD4+ T cells after ivuxolimab. Low levels of normalized T-cell clonal expansion were also seen in some nonresponding patients. At doses of 0.1 to 3.0 mg/kg, clonal expansion of both CD4+ and CD8+ T cells in blood was seen between baseline and week 6.

The CDR3 runs 18 residues from the cysteine to the phenylalanine. The CDR3 DNA has 54 bases and is translated from base 1. V loses 1 base of germline sequence and J loses 3 bases, and the interval between the two ends is 18 bases. CDR1 MGHDK and CDR2 SYGVNS were looked up in the germline V gene. Genomic DNA was isolated from the sorted cells so that the TCRbeta CDR3 region could be sequenced. The immunoSEQ Assay was used to sequence the TCRbeta CDR3 regions. TCRdb took over this immuneACCESS table, retaining in-frame rearrangements with V and J assigned. Such tables are incomplete; in checked studies, under half of the missing clones stem from an unresolved V gene, and the remainder is unexplained. The sample records tens of thousands of clones, around 90% of which are singletons. Clones ranked in the top ten supply 0.4% to 0.6% of the sample. Worth noting for this clone: Its recognized antigen is unknown. No base quality values were provided; no much bigger clone lies one nucleotide off.

Patients with a history of autoimmune disease or receiving systemic immunosuppression were excluded from the trial. In every dose cohort, peripheral blood was drawn for TCR sequencing at baseline, cycle 4 day 1, and cycle 7 day 1. The samples were taken from a phase I, first-in-human, multicenter, open-label dose-escalation trial of ivuxolimab. The trial enrolled adults with locally advanced or metastatic head and neck squamous cell, hepatocellular, melanoma or renal cell carcinoma. Before TCR sequencing, CD4+ T cells and CD8+ T cells were sorted from peripheral blood as separate populations. This chain is built from TRBV25-1 and TRBJ1-4; the D gene is not confidently resolved. The sequenced sample was CD4+ or CD8+ T cells sorted from blood, obtained in a trial of the OX40 agonist ivuxolimab. The source is an adult with an advanced solid tumor such as melanoma, head and neck, liver or kidney cancer. The DNA sequence follows: TGTGCCAGCAGTGAATCTCGGGGAAGCAAAGGAGCTAATGAAAAACTGTTTTTT. Translation gives CASSESRGSKGANEKLFF.